The source of this TCR beta chain is a study of blood T cells in healthy people across ages. Turning to this clonotype: Its specificity is unknown.

Through a sample-barcoded 5' primer and a J-beta primer mix, a second PCR was run for about 6 to 11 cycles. TCRdb independently ran MiXCR on the 5' RACE reads; one entry per CDR3 protein. The sample has under 1,100,000 distinct CDR3 sequences, approximately 25% seen once. Trimming removed 6 bases from V and 7 bases from J, with 16 bases in between. This CDR3 has 14 amino acids. The germline V gene encodes CDR1 LGHDT and CDR2 YNNKEL (reference sequence). Study observations and caveats: Older age went with lower TCR beta diversity per million T cells, in a roughly linear way.

These same data were also listed under a study on T cells of mothers and their children. From that paper: No T cell clones of persistent microchimeric origin were detected.

The rearrangement joins TRBV3-1 to TRBJ1-5; the D gene is possibly TRBD1 (5 bases). The sequence was collected from a girl aged 2-15 years in good health. Sample: blood. CDR3 sequence (DNA): TGTGCCAGCAGTCCCCGGGGCGGTTTACAGCCCCAGCATTTT. Its translation: CASSPRGGLQPQHF.